These 17 T cell receptor beta chains were all obtained from the same sample, sequenced in a study of blood T cell repertoires in COVID-19. The protocol was immunoSEQ multiplex PCR, while the TCRdb copy is restricted to in-frame clones and leaves out a portion. The table includes 350,000 to 450,000 clones, 80% to 90% detected once. The sample consisted of peripheral blood. These receptors originate from a man aged 35 to 55 with acute or convalescent COVID-19.

The genes are TRBV9 and TRBJ1-1; D perhaps matches TRBD1 (5 bases). The CDR3 is 15 amino acids. Trimming cost V 4 bases and J 0 bases, with 13 bases left between them. Germline assignment: CDR1 SGDLS and CDR2 YYNGEE. The CDR3 reads CASSPREGMNTEAFF. In nucleotides, the CDR3 is TGTGCCAGCAGCCCCAGGGAAGGGATGAACACTGAAGCTTTCTTT.

The chain recombines TRBV19 with TRBJ1-5, with 7 bases fitting TRBD1. The CDR3 spans 15 residues. Germline V CDR1 and CDR2: LNHDA, SQIVND (reference sequence). The J segment lost 4 bases and the V segment lost 7 bases, leaving 10 bases of the junction unmatched. The chain's CDR3 is CASKNQGQKNQPQHF. The CDR3 DNA follows: TGTGCCAGTAAAAACCAGGGACAGAAAAATCAGCCCCAGCATTTT.

This clone showed up just once. One end of the junction fails to match germline, which may point to a read error. The chain is built from TRBV10-3 and TRBJ2-5, with 7 nucleotides matching TRBD2. Germline loops: CDR1 ENHRY, CDR2 SYGVKD. This CDR3 is built from 14 residues. The DNA for the CDR3 is TGTGCCATCAGCCTCGTGGAGCGGGGAGAGACCCGGTACTTC. The encoded protein is CAISLVERGETRYF.

V and J are TRBV5-3 and TRBJ2-4; TRBD2 matches 12 bases. TRBV5-3 is known as an ORF, though its function is uncertain. With V trimmed by 2 bases and J by 14 bases, 20 bases remained unmatched. The CDR3 has 18 amino acids. CDR3 bases: TGTGCCAGAAGCTTCGCTAGCGGGAGGGCGGGTCAAAAACACCCCGAGTACTTC. This translates into CARSFASGRAGQKHPEYF.

V usage is TRBV6-5 and J usage is TRBJ1-5; D is undetermined. Germline CDR1 MNHEY, CDR2 SVGAGI. V shed 0 bases and J shed 7 bases, with 13 bases lying between them. The CDR3 loop spans 15 amino acids. CDR3 nucleotides: TGTGCCAGCAGTTACTCGAGTCGAGGAGGACAGCCCCAGCATTTT. As protein: CASSYSSRGGQPQHF.

This CDR3 reads CASSQQQGPYGYTF. The CDR3 DNA reads TGTGCCAGCAGCCAACAACAGGGTCCCTATGGCTACACCTTC. The J gene is TRBJ1-2, the V gene TRBV14; D is perhaps TRBD1 (6 bases). The V gene lost 2 bases and the J gene lost 4 bases, with 11 bases spanning the gap. CDR3 size: 14 residues. The germline CDR1 and CDR2 sequences are SGHDN and FVKESK. The entire variable domain, with the rest obtained from reference TRBV14 and TRBJ1-2, is as follows: EAGVTQFPSHSVIEKGQTVTLRCDPISGHDNLYWYRRVMGKEIKFLLHFVKESKQDESGMPNNRFLAERTGGTYSTLKVQPAELEDSGVYFCASSQQQGPYGYTFGSGTRLTVV.

The genes are TRBV6-5 and TRBJ1-2; TRBD1 aligns across 12 bases. The CDR3 spans 14 residues. In germline, CDR1 is MNHEY, CDR2 SVGAGI. V lost 5 bases, J lost 7 bases, and 5 bases stayed unmatched. In DNA form, the CDR3 reads TGTGCCAGCAGTAGGGGACAGGGGGCGCTTGGCTACACCTTC. Encoded protein: CASSRGQGALGYTF.

The chain couples TRBV25-1 to TRBJ1-4, with a possible D match to TRBD1 (5 bases). Trimming cost V 3 bases and J 13 bases, with 9 bases left between them. Looked up from germline, CDR1 is MGHDK and CDR2 is SYGVNS. This CDR3 contains 11 residues. The CDR3 here is CASSDGAPLFF. The CDR3 DNA reads TGTGCCAGCAGTGATGGGGCGCCACTGTTTTTT.

The chain carries TRBV19 and TRBJ1-3; 8 nucleotides line up with TRBD1. The CDR3 extends over 14 amino acids. Trimming cost V 5 bases and J 4 bases; bases outside gene matches: 4. Germline V gives CDR1 LNHDA, CDR2 SQIVND (reference sequence). The CDR3 is CASSARDRGNTIYF. CDR3 coding DNA: TGTGCCAGTAGTGCCCGGGACAGGGGAAACACCATATATTTT.

V is TRBV4-2 and J is TRBJ2-7; 14 bases align to TRBD2. The CDR3 consists of 16 residues. Germline V gene sequence: CDR1 LGHNA, CDR2 YNFKEQ. J was trimmed by 4 bases and V by 0 bases; bases with no gene match: 2. CDR3 in DNA: TGTGCCAGCAGCCAAGAGGGACTAGCGGGAGAATACGAGCAGTACTTC. The encoded protein is CASSQEGLAGEYEQYF.

In this sample, this clone turned up a few times. The rearrangement links TRBV28 to TRBJ1-3; possibly TRBD1 for D (6 bases). The CDR3 spans 16 residues. Germline lookup yields CDR1 MDHEN and CDR2 SYDVKM. V was clipped by 5 bases and J by 3 bases, with 17 bases between them. CDR3 region: CASSPGGGAFGNTIYF. The CDR3 DNA sequence: TGTGCCAGCAGTCCCGGTGGGGGCGCGTTTGGAAACACCATATATTTT.

The rearrangement links TRBV6-6 to TRBJ1-4; D unclear. Trimming pared 7 bases from V and 5 bases from J, leaving 17 bases between. The CDR3 has 15 amino acids. The V gene's germline CDR1 is MNHNY and CDR2 SVGAGI (reference sequence). The CDR3 coding sequence is TGTGCCAGCACCTACGAGGGAGGCAGGAATGAAAAACTGTTTTTT. Translated, it gives CASTYEGGRNEKLFF.

The chain carries TRBV7-2 and TRBJ2-1; TRBD2 matches 8 bases. Germline CDR1 reads SGHTA; CDR2 reads FQGNSA. The V gene end was trimmed by 3 bases and the J gene end by 10 bases; junction bases not matched to a gene: 11. The length of the CDR3 is 15 residues. This CDR3 reads CASSFGTRRFGEQFF. The CDR3 DNA is TGTGCCAGCAGCTTCGGGACTAGGAGGTTTGGCGAGCAGTTCTTC. The full variable domain, rest sourced from reference TRBV7-2 and TRBJ2-1, is GAGVSQSPSNKVTEKGKDVELRCDPISGHTALYWYRQSLGQGLEFLIYFQGNSAPDKSGLPSDRFSAERTGGSVSTLTIQRTQQEDSAVYLCASSFGTRRFGEQFFGPGTRLTVL.

V is TRBV4-1 and J is TRBJ2-2; a weak D match, TRBD2 (5 bases). CDR3 length equals 14 residues. V was trimmed by 3 bases and J by 1 base, leaving 6 bases between them. The germline V gene has CDR1 MGHRA and CDR2 YSYEKL. CDR3 bases: TGCGCCAGCAGCCATAGCGAGAACACCGGGGAGCTGTTTTTT. This encodes CASSHSENTGELFF.

This clone was recorded a few times. The chain links TRBV6-5 to TRBJ1-4; D unresolved. Looked up from germline, CDR1 is MNHEY and CDR2 is SVGAGI. The CDR3 totals 13 residues. The V gene lost 7 bases and the J gene lost 6 bases, with 12 bases spanning the gap. The CDR3 DNA follows: TGTGCCAGCAAAAACCCGCAGTATGAAAAACTGTTTTTT. Translating it yields CASKNPQYEKLFF.

This chain joins TRBV5-1 and TRBJ2-7, with 10 bases that match TRBD2. The germline CDR1 and CDR2 sequences are SGHRS and YFSETQ. With 4 bases clipped from V and 2 bases from J, the junction kept 3 bases outside the gene matches. The CDR3 spans 14 residues. Here the CDR3 DNA reads TGCGCCAGCAGCGAGGGACTAGCGCCCTACGAGCAGTACTTC. Its protein product is CASSEGLAPYEQYF.

The chain recombines TRBV6-5 with TRBJ1-2; D may be TRBD1 (5 bases). Trimming pared 2 bases from V and 0 bases from J, leaving 10 bases between. CDR1 and CDR2 from the germline V gene are MNHEY and SVGAGI. This CDR3 contains 15 residues. The CDR3: CASSYGAASNYGYTF. CDR3 sequence (DNA): TGTGCCAGCAGTTACGGGGCGGCCTCTAACTATGGCTACACCTTC.